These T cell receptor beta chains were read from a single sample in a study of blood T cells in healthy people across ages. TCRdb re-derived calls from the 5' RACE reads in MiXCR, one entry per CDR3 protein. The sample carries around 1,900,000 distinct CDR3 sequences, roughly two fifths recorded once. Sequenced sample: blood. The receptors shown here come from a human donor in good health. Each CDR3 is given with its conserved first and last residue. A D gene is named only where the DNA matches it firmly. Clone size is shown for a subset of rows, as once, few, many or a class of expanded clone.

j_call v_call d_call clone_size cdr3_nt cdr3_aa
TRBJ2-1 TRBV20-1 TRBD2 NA TGCAGTGCCCCCGGGGGGGCCTTGGACAATGAGCAGTTCTTC CSAPGGALDNEQFF
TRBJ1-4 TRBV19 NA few TGTGCCACCGCGGGTAGATTAGCTGCAGGTGAAAAACTGTTTTTT CATAGRLAAGEKLFF
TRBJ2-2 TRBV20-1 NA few TGCAGTGCTAGAGCTACGGACGGATTTTCCGGGGAGCTGTTTTTT CSARATDGFSGELFF
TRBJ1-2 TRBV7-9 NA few TGTGCCAGCAGCTCAAGGGATGTCAACGGCTACACCTTC CASSSRDVNGYTF
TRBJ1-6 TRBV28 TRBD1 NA TGTGCCAGCAACTCAGGGGGCAGCGATTCACCCCTCCACTTT CASNSGGSDSPLHF
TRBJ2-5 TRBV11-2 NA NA TGTGCCAGCAGCTTAGACCCCGGGACGAACAATGAGCAGTACTTC CASSLDPGTNNEQYF
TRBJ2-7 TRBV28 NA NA TGTGCCAGCAGTTTATATTCTGGAGGAATAATGCCCTACGAGCAGTACTTC CASSLYSGGIMPYEQYF
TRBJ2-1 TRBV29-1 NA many TGCAGCGTTGGTACCTACAATGAGCAGTTCTTC CSVGTYNEQFF
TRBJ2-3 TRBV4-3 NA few TGCGCCAGCAGCCAAGACTGGCAGAGGGTCACAGATACGCAGTATTTT CASSQDWQRVTDTQYF
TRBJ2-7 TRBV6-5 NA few TGTGCCAGCATGAGGGGGACTGGCGAGCAGTACTTC CASMRGTGEQYF
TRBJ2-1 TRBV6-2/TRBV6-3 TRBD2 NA TGTGCCAGCAGTTACCCGGGGGGGCGTTGGAGCTCCTACAATGAGCAGTTCTTC CASSYPGGRWSSYNEQFF
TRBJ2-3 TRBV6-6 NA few TGTGCCAGCAGCGGGCTTCTCCATGCTGAAGATACGCAGTATTTT CASSGLLHAEDTQYF
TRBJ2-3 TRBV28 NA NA TGTGCCAGCAGGGCGTACACCCGCACAGATACGCAGTATTTT CASRAYTRTDTQYF
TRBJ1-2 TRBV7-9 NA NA TGTGCCGGCAGCTTAGACCGGTGGTCGACGTACGGCTACACCTTC CAGSLDRWSTYGYTF
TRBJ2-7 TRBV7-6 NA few TGTGCCAGCAGCCCAACGGGGAGCCACTCCTACGAGCAGTACTTC CASSPTGSHSYEQYF
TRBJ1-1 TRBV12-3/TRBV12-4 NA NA TGTGCCAGCACTCTTCATACCCAGAACACTGAAGCTTTCTTT CASTLHTQNTEAFF
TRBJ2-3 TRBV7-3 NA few TGTGCCAGCAGCTCCCCCCGGGGGATGTACACAGATACGCAGTATTTT CASSSPRGMYTDTQYF
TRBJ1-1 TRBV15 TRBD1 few TGTGCCACCGGGACAGGGGCAGGAGCTTTCTTT CATGTGAGAFF
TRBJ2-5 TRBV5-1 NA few TGCGCCAGCAGCTTATTGCAGCGGACCCTTCTGGAGACCCAGTACTTC CASSLLQRTLLETQYF
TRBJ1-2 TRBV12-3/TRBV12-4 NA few TGTGCCAGCACCTTGGGGCACCTCAACTATGGCTACACCTTC CASTLGHLNYGYTF
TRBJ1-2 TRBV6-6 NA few TGTGCCAGCAGTTACTCGGGTCCCACAGGGAGGGACTATGGCTACACCTTC CASSYSGPTGRDYGYTF
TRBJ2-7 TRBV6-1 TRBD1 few TGTGCCAGCAGTGAATTTCCGGGACAGGGGAACGAGCAGTACTTC CASSEFPGQGNEQYF
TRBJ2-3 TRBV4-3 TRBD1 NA TGCGCCAGCAGCCAAGATCGGGGACAGGGGATCACAGATACGCAGTATTTT CASSQDRGQGITDTQYF
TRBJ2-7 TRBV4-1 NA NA TGCGCCAGCAGCCAAGTTCCCCCAGCTACCTACGAGCAGTACTTC CASSQVPPATYEQYF
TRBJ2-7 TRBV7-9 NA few TGTGCCAGCAGTCCGCCCCAATCATTCTCCTACGAGCAGTACTTC CASSPPQSFSYEQYF
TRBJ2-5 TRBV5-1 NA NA TGCGCCAGCAACGCAGGAGGAGGGGAGACCCAGTACTTC CASNAGGGETQYF
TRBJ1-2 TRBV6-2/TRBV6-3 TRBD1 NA TGTGCCAGCAGTCACGACGCTCGGACAGGGGGTTATGGCTACACCTTC CASSHDARTGGYGYTF
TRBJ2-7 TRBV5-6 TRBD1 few TGTGCCAGCAGCACCTGGGACAGGGCGGCGTACGAGCAGTACTTC CASSTWDRAAYEQYF
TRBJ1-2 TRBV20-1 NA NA TGCAGTGCTAGTCTGGAGGGGAACTATGGCTACACCTTC CSASLEGNYGYTF
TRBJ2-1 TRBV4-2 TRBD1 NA TGTGCCAGCAGCCAAGGGACAGGTTTGTTCTTC CASSQGTGLFF
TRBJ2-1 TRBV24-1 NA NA TGTGCCACCAGTGAGGAAGACACCAATGAGCAGTTCTTC CATSEEDTNEQFF
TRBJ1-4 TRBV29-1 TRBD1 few TGCAGCGGACGGGCAGGGGGGGAAAAACTGTTTTTT CSGRAGGEKLFF
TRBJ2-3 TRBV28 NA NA TGTGCCAGCAGTTTATTTGGATTGGCCTTCCAAAGCACAGATACGCAGTATTTT CASSLFGLAFQSTDTQYF
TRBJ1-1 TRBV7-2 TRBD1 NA TGTGCCAGCAGCTTCCTGACAGGGGGCACTGAAGCTTTCTTT CASSFLTGGTEAFF
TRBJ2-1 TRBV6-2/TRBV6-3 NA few TGTGCCAGCAGGAGGCGGAACAATGAGCAGTTCTTC CASRRRNNEQFF
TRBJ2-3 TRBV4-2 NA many TGTGCCACTCTTCAGGGAGATACGCAGTATTTT CATLQGDTQYF
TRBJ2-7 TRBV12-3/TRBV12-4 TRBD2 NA TGTGCCAGCAGCCGAGCGGGGGGATTCTCCCACGAGCAGTACTTC CASSRAGGFSHEQYF
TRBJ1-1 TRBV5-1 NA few TGCGCCAGCAGCCGCGGGGTTGAAGCTTTCTTT CASSRGVEAFF
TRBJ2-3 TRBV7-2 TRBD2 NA TGTGCCAGCAGCTCTAGACTAGCGGGGGACACCACAGATACGCAGTATTTT CASSSRLAGDTTDTQYF
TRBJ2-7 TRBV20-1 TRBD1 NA TGCAGTGCCCCCCGGACAGGGTACTACGAGCAGTACTTC CSAPRTGYYEQYF
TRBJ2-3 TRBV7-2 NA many TGTGCCAGCAGCTTAAAGGGGGCGGGGGGCACAGATACGCAGTATTTT CASSLKGAGGTDTQYF
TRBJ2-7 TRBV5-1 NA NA TGCGCCAGCAGCTGGGTGGGCGCCTACGAGCAGTACTTC CASSWVGAYEQYF
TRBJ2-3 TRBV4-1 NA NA TGCGCCAGCAGCCATTCGGTGGGAAACACAGATACGCAGTATTTT CASSHSVGNTDTQYF
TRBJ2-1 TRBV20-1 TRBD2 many TGCAGTGCTAGCGGGGGGGCTTGGTACAATGAGCAGTTCTTC CSASGGAWYNEQFF
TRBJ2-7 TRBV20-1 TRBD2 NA TGCAGTGCTAGAGCTGTTCGAGCGGGGGGCCCAACCTCCTACGAGCAGTACTTC CSARAVRAGGPTSYEQYF
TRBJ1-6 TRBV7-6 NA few TGTGCCAGCAGCTTATCGGAGAACCCAGATTCACCCCTCCACTTT CASSLSENPDSPLHF
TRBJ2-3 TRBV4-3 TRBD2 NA TGCGCCAGCAGCCAAGATAGCGGGCGGGGCGGAGGAGATACGCAGTATTTT CASSQDSGRGGGDTQYF
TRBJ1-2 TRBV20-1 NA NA TGCAGTGCTAGCAGGGGTCGAGACTATGGCTACACCTTC CSASRGRDYGYTF
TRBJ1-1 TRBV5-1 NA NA TGCGCCAGCAGAGAGGACTCGAACACTGAAGCTTTCTTT CASREDSNTEAFF
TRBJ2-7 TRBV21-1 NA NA TGTGCCAGCAGCAAGAAGGGCGAGCAGTACTTC CASSKKGEQYF
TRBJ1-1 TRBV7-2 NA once TGTGCCAGCAGCTCAATCGACACCCCAGTAAACACTGAAGCTTTCTTT CASSSIDTPVNTEAFF
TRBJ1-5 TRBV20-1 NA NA TGCAGTGTGGTCGACGGCGGGCCCCAGCATTTT CSVVDGGPQHF
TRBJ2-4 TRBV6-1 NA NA TGTGCCAGCAGTGAAGTCCGAGTCGGCATTCAGTACTTC CASSEVRVGIQYF
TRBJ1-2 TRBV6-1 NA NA TGTGCCAGCAGTAAAAAAGGCTATGGCTACACCTTC CASSKKGYGYTF